Following are 11 T cell receptor beta chains from one sample sequenced in a study of T cell responses to AZD1222 COVID-19 vaccine. The repertoire was sequenced with immunoSEQ multiplex PCR; TCRdb's copy has only in-frame clones and lacks some. The table has approximately 80,000 clones, roughly 87% seen once. Sequencing was performed on peripheral blood, taken on day 0 of AZD1222 vaccination. The receptors were sampled from an adult in good health.

This rearrangement joins TRBV4-2 to TRBJ2-1, with unresolved D. Germline CDR1 is LGHNA and CDR2 is YNFKEQ. V gave up 0 bases and J gave up 9 bases, with 9 bases separating them. This CDR3 contains 13 residues. The DNA of the CDR3 is TGTGCCAGCAGCCAAGATCCCGTGGGTGAGCAGTTCTTC. It translates to CASSQDPVGEQFF.

V and J are TRBV7-2 and TRBJ2-1; TRBD2 aligns across 8 bases. The CDR3 spans 17 residues. V gave up 1 base and J gave up 2 bases; unmatched junction bases: 7. In germline, CDR1 is SGHTA, CDR2 FQGNSA. CDR3 in DNA: TGTGCCAGCAGCTTAGTAGGAGGTAGCGGGACCTACAATGAGCAGTTCTTC. The encoded protein is CASSLVGGSGTYNEQFF.

The rearrangement uses TRBV5-8 and TRBJ2-7; D remains ambiguous. The germline V gene has CDR1 SGHTS and CDR2 YDEGEE. The V end was cut by 0 bases, the J end by 2 bases, with 9 bases between. There are 14 residues in the CDR3. CDR3 in DNA: TGTGCCAGCAGCTTGGGTGGGCGTACCTACGAGCAGTACTTC. Amino acid sequence: CASSLGGRTYEQYF. Drawing the rest from reference TRBV5-8 and TRBJ2-7, the complete variable domain is EAGVTQSPTHLIKTRGQQATLRCSPISGHTSVYWYQQALGLGLQFLLWYDEGEERNRGNFPPRFSGRQFPNYSSELNVNALELEDSALYLCASSLGGRTYEQYFGPGTRLTVT.

The chain combines TRBV2 with TRBJ2-7; possibly TRBD2 for D (5 bases). CDR1 and CDR2 (germline): SNHLY, FYNNEI. The CDR3 covers 14 residues. The V end was cut by 0 bases, the J end by 2 bases, with 8 bases between. CDR3 loop: CASSEALLAYEQYF. CDR3 DNA sequence: TGTGCCAGCAGTGAAGCGCTACTAGCCTACGAGCAGTACTTC.

V is TRBV30 and J is TRBJ1-1, with D maybe TRBD1 (6 bases). Germline CDR1 is GTSNPN and CDR2 is SVGIG (reference sequence). The CDR3 consists of 13 residues. With 5 bases removed from V and 10 bases from J, the gap between germline ends came to 20 bases. The CDR3 spells CAWEAGANTRAFF. The CDR3 nucleotides read TGTGCCTGGGAGGCGGGGGCTAATACAAGAGCTTTCTTT.

This sequence joins TRBV18 and TRBJ2-5; D could derive from TRBD1 or TRBD2 (5 bases each). This CDR3 is built from 15 residues. The V and J ends lost 3 bases and 4 bases respectively, with 15 bases between them. The V gene's germline CDR1 is KGHSH and CDR2 LQKENI. The chain's CDR3 is CASSPRAGTGETQYF. CDR3 DNA sequence: TGTGCCAGCTCACCCCGAGCCGGGACGGGAGAGACCCAGTACTTC.

This clone showed up just a few times. The CDR3 is CASSGGTGRYSNQPQHF. The CDR3 coding sequence is TGTGCCAGCAGCGGAGGGACAGGGAGATATAGCAATCAGCCCCAGCATTTT. The chain employs TRBV27 and TRBJ1-5, with 9 bases fitting TRBD1. The CDR3 totals 17 residues. In germline, CDR1 is MNHEY, CDR2 SMNVEV (reference sequence). V lost 6 bases, J lost 0 bases, and 9 bases stayed unmatched.

The chain carries TRBV18 and TRBJ1-1; a possible D gene is TRBD1 (6 bases). This CDR3 contains 15 residues. The germline gives CDR1 KGHSH, CDR2 LQKENI. V lost 6 bases and J 4 bases, leaving 18 bases between the germline ends. CDR3 DNA sequence: TGTGCCAGCTCTTTGGCAGGGGAGAGGACCACTGAAGCTTTCTTT. It yields the protein CASSLAGERTTEAFF.

The chain links TRBV2 to TRBJ2-2; 11 bases are shared with TRBD2. The CDR3 runs to 18 residues. Germline CDR1 reads SNHLY; CDR2 reads FYNNEI. The V segment lost 7 bases and the J segment 3 bases; nucleotides outside the gene matches: 13. As DNA, the CDR3 is TGTGCCAGCACCGAGTCTAGCGGGAGGATGGGTGACACCGGGGAGCTGTTTTTT. Translation: CASTESSGRMGDTGELFF.

The rearrangement links TRBV19 to TRBJ2-7; TRBD1 aligns across 8 bases. This CDR3 region has 15 residues. Looked up from germline, CDR1 is LNHDA and CDR2 is SQIVND (reference sequence). V shed 6 bases, J shed 2 bases, and the junction held 9 bases outside the gene matches. The CDR3 DNA reads TGTGCCAGTAGCATGACAGGGGCGAATACCTACGAGCAGTACTTC. Translation gives CASSMTGANTYEQYF.

In its sample, this clone was seen once. The chain uses TRBV7-9 and TRBJ2-2; D gene unclear. In germline, CDR1 is SEHNR, CDR2 FQNEAQ (reference sequence). Deletions cut 5 bases from V and 0 bases from J, with 10 bases between. The length of the CDR3 is 15 residues. The CDR3 DNA reads TGTGCCAGCAGCGCGACTTCCGCGAACACCGGGGAGCTGTTTTTT. It translates to CASSATSANTGELFF.